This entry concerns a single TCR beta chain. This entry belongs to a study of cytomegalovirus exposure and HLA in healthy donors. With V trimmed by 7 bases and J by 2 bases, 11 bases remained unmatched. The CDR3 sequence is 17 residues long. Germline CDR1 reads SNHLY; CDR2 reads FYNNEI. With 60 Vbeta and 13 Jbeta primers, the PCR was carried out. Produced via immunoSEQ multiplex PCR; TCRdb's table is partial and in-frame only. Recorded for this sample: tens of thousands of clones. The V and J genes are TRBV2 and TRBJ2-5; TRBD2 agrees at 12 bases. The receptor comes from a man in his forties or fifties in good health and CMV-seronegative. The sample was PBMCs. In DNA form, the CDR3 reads TGTGCCAGCATTTTCCCGACTAGCGGGGGCGATCAAGAGACCCAGTACTTC. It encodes CASIFPTSGGDQETQYF.